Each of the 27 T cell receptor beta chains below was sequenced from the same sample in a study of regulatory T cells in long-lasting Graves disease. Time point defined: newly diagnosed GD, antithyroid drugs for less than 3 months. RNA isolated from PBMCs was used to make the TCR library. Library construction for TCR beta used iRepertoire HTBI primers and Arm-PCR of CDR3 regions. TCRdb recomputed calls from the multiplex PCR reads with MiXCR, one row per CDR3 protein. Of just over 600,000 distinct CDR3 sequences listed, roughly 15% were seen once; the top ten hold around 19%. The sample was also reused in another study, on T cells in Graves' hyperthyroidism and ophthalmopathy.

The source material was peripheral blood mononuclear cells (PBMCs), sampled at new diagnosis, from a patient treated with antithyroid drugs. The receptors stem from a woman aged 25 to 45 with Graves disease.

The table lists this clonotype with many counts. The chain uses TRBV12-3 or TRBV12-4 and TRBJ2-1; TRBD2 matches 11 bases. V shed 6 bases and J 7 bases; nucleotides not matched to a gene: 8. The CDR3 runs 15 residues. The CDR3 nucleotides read TGTGCCAGCAGCCCAGGACTAGCGGGCGCAAATGAGCAGTTCTTC. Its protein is CASSPGLAGANEQFF.

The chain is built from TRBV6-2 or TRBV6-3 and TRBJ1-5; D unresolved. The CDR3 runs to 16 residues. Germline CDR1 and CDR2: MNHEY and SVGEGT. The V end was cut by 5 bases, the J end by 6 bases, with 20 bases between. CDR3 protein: CASSAHREILFQPQHF. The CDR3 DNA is TGTGCCAGCAGTGCTCACCGGGAAATTCTATTTCAGCCCCAGCATTTT.

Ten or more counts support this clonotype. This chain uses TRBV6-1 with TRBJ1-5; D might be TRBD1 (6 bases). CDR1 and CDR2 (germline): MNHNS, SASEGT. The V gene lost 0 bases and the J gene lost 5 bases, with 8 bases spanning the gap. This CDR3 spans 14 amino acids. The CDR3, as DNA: TGTGCCAGCAGTGAAGCGTACAGGGATCAGCCCCAGCATTTT. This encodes CASSEAYRDQPQHF.

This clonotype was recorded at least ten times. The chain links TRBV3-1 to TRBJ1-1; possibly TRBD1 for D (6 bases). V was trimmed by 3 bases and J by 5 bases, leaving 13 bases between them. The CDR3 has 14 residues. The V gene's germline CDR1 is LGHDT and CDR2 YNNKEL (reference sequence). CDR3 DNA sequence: TGTGCCAGCAGCCACAGGGGACAAGGGACTGAAGCTTTCTTT. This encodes CASSHRGQGTEAFF.

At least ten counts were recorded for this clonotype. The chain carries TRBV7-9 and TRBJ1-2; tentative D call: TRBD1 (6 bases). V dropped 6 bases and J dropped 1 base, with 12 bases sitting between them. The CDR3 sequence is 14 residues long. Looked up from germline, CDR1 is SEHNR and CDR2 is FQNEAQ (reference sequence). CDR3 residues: CASRRGGNNYGYTF. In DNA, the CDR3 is TGTGCCAGCAGAAGGGGGGGCAATAACTATGGCTACACCTTC.

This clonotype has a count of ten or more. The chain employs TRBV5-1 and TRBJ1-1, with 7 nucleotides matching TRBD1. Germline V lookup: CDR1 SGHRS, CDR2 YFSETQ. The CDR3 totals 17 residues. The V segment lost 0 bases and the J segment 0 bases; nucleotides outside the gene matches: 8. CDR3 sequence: CASSLGHRTGVNTEAFF. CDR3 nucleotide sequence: TGCGCCAGCAGCTTGGGGCATAGGACAGGCGTGAACACTGAAGCTTTCTTT.

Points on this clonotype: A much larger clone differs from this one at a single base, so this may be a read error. The chain's CDR3 is CSVSGTGSTEASF. CDR3 bases: TGCAGCGTCTCCGGGACAGGGAGCACTGAAGCTTCCTTT. The V gene is TRBV29-1, the J gene TRBJ1-1; TRBD1 matches 9 bases. CDR1 and CDR2 from the germline V gene are SQVTM and ANQGSEA. CDR3 length equals 13 residues.

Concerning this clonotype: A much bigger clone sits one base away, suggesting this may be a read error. CDR3 amino acids: CASGAMTGTWVTDTQYF. In nucleotides, the CDR3 is TGTGCCAGCGGCGCCATGACCGGGACTTGGGTCACAGATACGCAGTATTTT. The rearrangement links TRBV12-3 or TRBV12-4 to TRBJ2-3, with D maybe TRBD2 (6 bases). V lost 8 bases to trimming and J lost 2 bases, with 23 bases between them. The CDR3 length is 17 residues.

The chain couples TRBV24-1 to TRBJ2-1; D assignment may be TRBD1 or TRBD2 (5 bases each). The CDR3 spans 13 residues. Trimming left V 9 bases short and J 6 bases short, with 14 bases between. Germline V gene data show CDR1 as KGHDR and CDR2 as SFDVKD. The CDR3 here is CATSRGRGNEQFF. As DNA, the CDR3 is TGTGCCACCTCACGGGGTAGGGGCAATGAGCAGTTCTTC.

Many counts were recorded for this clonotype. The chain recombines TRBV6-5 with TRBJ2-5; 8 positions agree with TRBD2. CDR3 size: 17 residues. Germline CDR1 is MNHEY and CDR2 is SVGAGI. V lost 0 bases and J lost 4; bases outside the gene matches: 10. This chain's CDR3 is CASSYSVSSGWAETQYF. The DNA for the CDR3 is TGTGCCAGCAGTTACTCGGTTTCTAGCGGGTGGGCAGAGACCCAGTACTTC.

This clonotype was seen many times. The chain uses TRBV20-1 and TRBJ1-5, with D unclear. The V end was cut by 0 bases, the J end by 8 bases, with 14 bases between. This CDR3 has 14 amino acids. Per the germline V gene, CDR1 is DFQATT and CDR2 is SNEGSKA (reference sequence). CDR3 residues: CSARDETPTKPQHF. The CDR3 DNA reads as TGCAGTGCTAGAGATGAAACCCCCACCAAGCCCCAGCATTTT.

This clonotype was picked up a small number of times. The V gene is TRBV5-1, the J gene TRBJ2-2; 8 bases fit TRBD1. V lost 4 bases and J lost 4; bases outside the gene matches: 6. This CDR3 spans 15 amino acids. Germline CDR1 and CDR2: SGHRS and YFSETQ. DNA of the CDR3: TGCGCCAGCAGCAGGGGACAGGTCTCCACCGGGGAGCTGTTTTTT. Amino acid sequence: CASSRGQVSTGELFF.

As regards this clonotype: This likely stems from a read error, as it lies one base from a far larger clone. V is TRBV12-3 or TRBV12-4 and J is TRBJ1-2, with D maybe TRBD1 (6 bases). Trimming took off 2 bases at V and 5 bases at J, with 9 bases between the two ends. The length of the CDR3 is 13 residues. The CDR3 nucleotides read TGTGCCAGCAGTTTAATGCAGGGGTATGGCTACACCTTC. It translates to CASSLMQGYGYTF.

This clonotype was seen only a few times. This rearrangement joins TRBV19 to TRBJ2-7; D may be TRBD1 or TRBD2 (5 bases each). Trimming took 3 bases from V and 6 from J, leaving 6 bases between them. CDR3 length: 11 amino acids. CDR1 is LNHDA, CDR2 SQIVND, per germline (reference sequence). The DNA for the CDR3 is TGTGCCAGTAGTATTGGGGGCGAGCAGTACTTC. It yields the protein CASSIGGEQYF.

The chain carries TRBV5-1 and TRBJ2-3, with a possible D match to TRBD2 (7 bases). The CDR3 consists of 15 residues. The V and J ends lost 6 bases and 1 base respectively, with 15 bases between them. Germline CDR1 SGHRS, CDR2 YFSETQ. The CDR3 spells CASTEGGRGTDTQYF. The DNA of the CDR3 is TGCGCCAGCACCGAGGGGGGGCGCGGCACAGATACGCAGTATTTT.

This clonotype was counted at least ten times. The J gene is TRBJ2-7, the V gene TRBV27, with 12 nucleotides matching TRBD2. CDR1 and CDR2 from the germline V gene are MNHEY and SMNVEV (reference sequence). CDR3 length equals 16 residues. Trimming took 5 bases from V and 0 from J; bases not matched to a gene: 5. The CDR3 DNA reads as TGTGCCAGCAGTGAGCAGACTAGCGGGAGCTCCTACGAGCAGTACTTC. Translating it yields CASSEQTSGSSYEQYF.

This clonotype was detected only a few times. Here the CDR3 reads CASSSASRTPYEQYF. DNA for the CDR3: TGTGCCAGCAGTTCAGCTAGCAGGACCCCCTACGAGCAGTACTTC. The V call is TRBV27, the J call TRBJ2-7; a possible D gene is TRBD2 (5 bases). Germline values: CDR1 MNHEY, CDR2 SMNVEV (reference sequence). The CDR3 extends over 15 amino acids. V lost 4 bases and J 2 bases, leaving 15 bases between the germline ends.

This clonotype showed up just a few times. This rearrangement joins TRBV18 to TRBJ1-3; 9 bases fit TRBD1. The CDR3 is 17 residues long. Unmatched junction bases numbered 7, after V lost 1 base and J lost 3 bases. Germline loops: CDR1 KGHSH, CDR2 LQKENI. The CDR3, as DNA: TGTGCCAGCTCACCACTTCCCCGACAGGGGGTTGGAAACACCATATATTTT. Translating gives CASSPLPRQGVGNTIYF.

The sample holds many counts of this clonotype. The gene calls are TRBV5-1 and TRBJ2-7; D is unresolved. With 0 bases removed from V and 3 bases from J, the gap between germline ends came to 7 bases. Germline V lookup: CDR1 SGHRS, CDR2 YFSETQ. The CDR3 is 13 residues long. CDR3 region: CASSLDHGYEQYF. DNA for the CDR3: TGCGCCAGCAGCTTGGATCACGGCTACGAGCAGTACTTC.

The CDR3 sequence: CASRYRKGRNTEAFF. The CDR3 bases are TGTGCCAGCAGGTACCGGAAGGGCAGGAACACTGAAGCTTTCTTT. The V call is TRBV28, the J call TRBJ1-1; no firm D call. CDR3 length: 15 residues. Deletions cut 6 bases from V and 1 base from J, with 15 bases between. The germline V gene has CDR1 MDHEN and CDR2 SYDVKM.

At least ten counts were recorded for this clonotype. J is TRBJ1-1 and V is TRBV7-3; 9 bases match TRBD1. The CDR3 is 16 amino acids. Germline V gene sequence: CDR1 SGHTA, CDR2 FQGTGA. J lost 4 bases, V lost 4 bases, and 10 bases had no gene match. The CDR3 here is CASSSTGGAAVTEAFF. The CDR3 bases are TGTGCCAGCAGCTCAACAGGGGGCGCGGCGGTCACTGAAGCTTTCTTT.

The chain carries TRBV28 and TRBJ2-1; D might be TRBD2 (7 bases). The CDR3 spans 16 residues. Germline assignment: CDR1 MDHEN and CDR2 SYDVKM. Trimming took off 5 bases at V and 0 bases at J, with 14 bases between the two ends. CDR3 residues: CASSTYGGLSYNEQFF. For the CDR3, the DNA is TGTGCCAGCAGTACCTACGGGGGGCTCTCCTACAATGAGCAGTTCTTC. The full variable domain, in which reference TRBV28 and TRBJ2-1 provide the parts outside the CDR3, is DVKVTQSSRYLVKRTGEKVFLECVQDMDHENMFWYRQDPGLGLRLIYFSYDVKMKEKGDIPEGYSVSREKKERFSLILESASTNQTSMYLCASSTYGGLSYNEQFFGPGTRLTVL.

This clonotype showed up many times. As DNA, the CDR3 is TGTGCCAGCAGCCAAGCCCTAGCTCAAAACAATGAGCAGTTCTTC. This translates into CASSQALAQNNEQFF. The chain has TRBV3-1 and TRBJ2-1; tentatively, D is TRBD2 (5 bases). Trimming shortened V by 1 base and J by 5 bases, and 12 bases separated the two germline ends. Germline V gene sequence: CDR1 LGHDT, CDR2 YNNKEL (reference sequence). The CDR3 is made up of 15 amino acids.

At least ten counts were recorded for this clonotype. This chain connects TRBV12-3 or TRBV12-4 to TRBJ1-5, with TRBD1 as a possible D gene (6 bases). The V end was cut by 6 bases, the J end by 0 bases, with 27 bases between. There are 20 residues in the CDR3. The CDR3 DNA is TGTGCCAGCAGCCCAGCCGGACAGTTCGACTTATTTTATAGCAATCAGCCCCAGCATTTT. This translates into CASSPAGQFDLFYSNQPQHF.

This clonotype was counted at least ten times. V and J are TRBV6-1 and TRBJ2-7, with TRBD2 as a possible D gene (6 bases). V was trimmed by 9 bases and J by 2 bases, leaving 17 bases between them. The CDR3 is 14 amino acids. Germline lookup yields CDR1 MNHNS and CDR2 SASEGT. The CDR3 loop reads CASCGGEVPYEQYF. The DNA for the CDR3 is TGTGCCAGTTGCGGCGGGGAGGTACCCTACGAGCAGTACTTC.

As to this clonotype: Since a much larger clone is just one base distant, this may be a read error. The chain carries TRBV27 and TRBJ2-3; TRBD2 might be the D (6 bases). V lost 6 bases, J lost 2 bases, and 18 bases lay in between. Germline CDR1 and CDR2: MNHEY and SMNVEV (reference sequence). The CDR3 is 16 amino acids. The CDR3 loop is CASRPLAPPNTDTQYF. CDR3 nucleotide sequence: TGTGCCAGCAGACCCCTAGCGCCGCCGAACACAGATACGCAGTATTTT.

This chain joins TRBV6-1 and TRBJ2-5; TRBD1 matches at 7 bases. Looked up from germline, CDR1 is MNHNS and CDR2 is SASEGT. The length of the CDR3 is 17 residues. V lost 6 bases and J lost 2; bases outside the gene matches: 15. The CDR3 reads CASSQRHRGSRQETQYF. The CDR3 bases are TGTGCCAGCAGCCAACGACACAGGGGTTCGCGTCAAGAGACCCAGTACTTC.